This entry concerns a single T cell receptor beta chain. Produced via immunoSEQ multiplex PCR; TCRdb's table is partial and in-frame only. The table shows about 59,000 clones, with about four fifths occurring only once. V was cut by 4 bases and J by 9 bases, with 23 bases left in between. The CDR3 runs to 16 residues. Germline loops: CDR1 SGHNT, CDR2 YYREEE (reference sequence). The data belong to a study of blood T cell repertoires in COVID-19. J is TRBJ2-1 and V is TRBV5-4; D might be TRBD1 (6 bases). The sample taken for sequencing was peripheral blood. The clonotype originates from a woman aged 80 or older with active or convalescent COVID-19. The CDR3 is CASSITGLGHLGEQFF. CDR3 coding DNA: TGTGCCAGCAGCATAACTGGGCTGGGACACTTAGGTGAGCAGTTCTTC.